The 17 T cell receptor beta chains listed next were all sequenced from one sample in a study of blood T cell repertoires in COVID-19. Method: immunoSEQ multiplex PCR; TCRdb's copy keeps in-frame clones and lacks some. Among 40,000 or so clones, approximately 85% were seen once, and the ten largest hold about 13%. Input material: peripheral blood. These TCRs come from a human donor in a cohort sampled during active COVID-19.

The chain recombines TRBV5-1 with TRBJ2-7; 10 nucleotides align to TRBD2. CDR1 and CDR2 from the germline V gene are SGHRS and YFSETQ. V lost 4 bases to trimming and J lost 4 bases; unmatched junction nucleotides: 8. The CDR3 consists of 15 residues. The CDR3 nucleotides read TGCGCCAGCAGCGTAACTAGCGGGGTAGGTTACGAGCAGTACTTC. As protein: CASSVTSGVGYEQYF.

The rearrangement joins TRBV7-9 to TRBJ2-7, with D possibly matching TRBD1 (5 bases). The CDR3 spans 13 residues. Germline V CDR1 and CDR2: SEHNR, FQNEAQ (reference sequence). The ends were cut back, 5 bases at V and 6 bases at J, with 14 bases in the middle. The CDR3 loop reads CASSPEEGVEQYF. Here the CDR3 DNA reads TGTGCCAGCAGCCCTGAAGAAGGGGTCGAGCAGTACTTC.

The gene calls are TRBV18 and TRBJ1-4, with a possible D match to TRBD1 (6 bases). Trimming removed 3 bases at V and 4 bases at J, with 18 bases between. The CDR3 consists of 17 residues. Germline loops: CDR1 KGHSH, CDR2 LQKENI. The DNA of the CDR3 is TGTGCCAGCTCACCCCCGGGAGGGGGTATGATTAATGAAAAACTGTTTTTT. This gives the protein CASSPPGGGMINEKLFF.

V is TRBV18 and J is TRBJ1-4; TRBD1 matches at 8 bases. Germline CDR1 and CDR2: KGHSH and LQKENI. The CDR3 spans 15 residues. V shed 3 bases, J shed 3 bases, and the junction held 3 bases outside the gene matches. The CDR3 DNA follows: TGTGCCAGCTCACCCGACAGGGGTTCTAATGAAAAACTGTTTTTT. It is translated as CASSPDRGSNEKLFF.

This clone has a handful of counts. The CDR3 coding sequence is TGTGCCAGCAGTTCTACAGGGGATTCACCCCTCCACTTT. Residues: CASSSTGDSPLHF. This rearrangement joins TRBV12-3 or TRBV12-4 to TRBJ1-6; TRBD1 aligns across 7 bases. V gave up 4 bases and J gave up 8 bases; unmatched junction bases: 2. There are 13 residues in the CDR3.

This chain links TRBV18 with TRBJ1-5, with D hard to call. CDR1 and CDR2 (germline): KGHSH, LQKENI. The V and J ends lost 1 base and 1 base respectively, with 5 bases between them. The CDR3 is 14 residues long. The chain's CDR3 is CASSPLGSNQPQHF. The CDR3 nucleotides read TGTGCCAGCTCACCACTGGGCAGCAATCAGCCCCAGCATTTT.

The rearrangement uses TRBV11-2 and TRBJ2-5; possible D gene TRBD2, 6 bases. V dropped 4 bases and J dropped 1 base, with 16 bases sitting between them. Germline V lookup: CDR1 SGHAT, CDR2 FQNNGV. The CDR3 has 16 amino acids. The CDR3 sequence is CASSSLSRRGQETQYF. CDR3 DNA: TGTGCCAGCAGCTCCCTTAGTCGGAGGGGCCAAGAGACCCAGTACTTC.

This chain joins TRBV24-1 and TRBJ2-1; 11 bases line up with TRBD2. This CDR3 is 15 amino acids long. The ends lost 3 bases at V and 7 bases at J; junction bases unmatched: 4. The germline V gene encodes CDR1 KGHDR and CDR2 SFDVKD. CDR3 in DNA: TGTGCCACCAGTGATACGGGACTAGCGGAAAATGAGCAGTTCTTC. It translates to CATSDTGLAENEQFF.

V and J are TRBV11-2 and TRBJ2-1; TRBD1 aligns across 12 bases. The V gene's germline CDR1 is SGHAT and CDR2 FQNNGV. The CDR3 runs 18 residues. V dropped 3 bases and J dropped 12; count of bases not matched to a gene: 18. CDR3 DNA sequence: TGTGCCAGCAGCTTGGGGGACAGGGGGCGCGACTGGCGCGCGGGGCAGTTCTTC. Amino acids: CASSLGDRGRDWRAGQFF.

The chain joins TRBV11-2 to TRBJ2-1; the D gene is possibly TRBD1 (5 bases). With 3 bases removed from V and 0 bases from J, the gap between germline ends came to 9 bases. The CDR3 extends over 15 amino acids. Germline CDR1 is SGHAT and CDR2 is FQNNGV. The CDR3 bases are TGTGCCAGCAGCTTCGGACAAGCCTCCTACAATGAGCAGTTCTTC. This encodes CASSFGQASYNEQFF.

This clone showed up just a few times. The rearrangement uses TRBV11-2 and TRBJ2-5; D unresolved. Trimming pared 3 bases from V and 5 bases from J, leaving 7 bases between. CDR1 and CDR2 from the germline V gene are SGHAT and FQNNGV. CDR3 length equals 12 residues. DNA for the CDR3: TGTGCCAGCAGCTTTCAGCGCGAGACCCAGTACTTC. This gives the protein CASSFQRETQYF.

The chain uses TRBV18 and TRBJ2-2; weak D call: TRBD2 (5 bases). The V gene lost 6 bases and the J gene lost 4 bases, with 12 bases spanning the gap. The CDR3 runs to 14 residues. Germline CDR1 KGHSH, CDR2 LQKENI. Here the CDR3 reads CASSQSRGTGELFF. The CDR3 DNA is TGTGCCAGCTCCCAAAGTCGGGGCACCGGGGAGCTGTTTTTT.

V gene TRBV9 combines with J gene TRBJ2-3, with D perhaps TRBD2 (5 bases). The CDR3 has 13 amino acids. Between the trimmed V and J ends, which lost 3 bases and 6 bases, there was a span of 11 bases. Germline values: CDR1 SGDLS, CDR2 YYNGEE. CDR3 residues: CASSATPGDTQYF. CDR3 bases: TGTGCCAGCAGCGCCACCCCGGGGGATACGCAGTATTTT.

The V gene is TRBV11-2, the J gene TRBJ2-3; D is perhaps TRBD2 (5 bases). This CDR3 is built from 15 residues. CDR1 SGHAT and CDR2 FQNNGV come from the germline V gene. V was clipped by 5 bases and J by 3 bases, with 15 bases between them. CDR3 nucleotides: TGTGCCAGCAGCAAGTGGTCTAGCAGGACAGATACGCAGTATTTT. Protein product: CASSKWSSRTDTQYF.

This clone came up a few times. The chain uses TRBV11-2 and TRBJ1-4; D is undetermined. V shed 2 bases and J shed 5 bases, with 21 bases lying between them. Germline V gives CDR1 SGHAT, CDR2 FQNNGV. The CDR3 consists of 18 residues. Here the CDR3 DNA reads TGTGCCAGCAGCTTACGGCCCGAGGTACAAAGAGTGAATGAAAAACTGTTTTTT. It specifies CASSLRPEVQRVNEKLFF.

The V and J genes are TRBV7-8 and TRBJ1-2; the match to TRBD1 covers 9 bases. The germline gives CDR1 SGHVS, CDR2 FQNEAQ. This CDR3 has 13 amino acids. V gave up 5 bases and J gave up 5 bases; unmatched junction bases: 3. CDR3 nucleotides: TGTGCCAGCAGCGAACAGGGGGCTTATGGCTACACCTTC. It codes for CASSEQGAYGYTF.

This chain links TRBV5-1 with TRBJ2-5; 7 bases align to TRBD1. The CDR3 consists of 15 residues. The V and J ends lost 0 bases and 2 bases, in that order; junction bases with no gene match: 4. Germline values: CDR1 SGHRS, CDR2 YFSETQ. The CDR3 protein is CASSLAGTEQETQYF. For the CDR3, the DNA is TGCGCCAGCAGCTTGGCAGGGACAGAACAAGAGACCCAGTACTTC.